Listed below are T cell receptor beta chains from one sample, sequenced in a study of PD-1 blockade in mismatch repair-deficient tumors. The protocol was immunoSEQ multiplex PCR, while the TCRdb copy is restricted to in-frame clones and leaves out a portion. The data show approximately 130,000 clones, about 88% seen once. The specimen comprised peripheral blood, sampled 44 weeks after starting pembrolizumab. These receptors all stem from an adult with mismatch repair-deficient cancer. Each CDR3 is given with its conserved first and last residue. A D gene is named only where the DNA matches it firmly. Clone size is stated in some rows and not others, as once, few, many or a class when expanded.

d_gene: NA
abundance: once
v_gene: TRBV4-2
j_gene: TRBJ2-1
CDR3aa: CASSQSGTSSYNEQFF
CDR3nt: TGTGCCAGCAGCCAATCCGGGACCAGCTCCTACAATGAGCAGTTCTTC

d_gene: NA
abundance: NA
v_gene: TRBV19
j_gene: TRBJ1-1
CDR3aa: CASSIERGPANTEAFF
CDR3nt: TGTGCCAGTAGTATAGAGCGGGGGCCTGCGAACACTGAAGCTTTCTTT

d_gene: NA
abundance: NA
v_gene: TRBV11-2
j_gene: TRBJ1-4
CDR3aa: CASSPALAGNEKLFF
CDR3nt: TGTGCCAGCAGCCCCGCTCTAGCAGGGAATGAAAAACTGTTTTTT

d_gene: TRBD1
abundance: NA
v_gene: TRBV29-1
j_gene: TRBJ1-1
CDR3aa: CSAGQGMDTEAFF
CDR3nt: TGCAGCGCCGGACAGGGTATGGACACTGAAGCTTTCTTT

d_gene: NA
abundance: NA
v_gene: TRBV11-3
j_gene: TRBJ2-7
CDR3aa: CASSDDSGHDEQYF
CDR3nt: TGTGCCAGCAGCGATGATTCGGGACACGACGAGCAGTACTTC

d_gene: NA
abundance: NA
v_gene: TRBV5-1
j_gene: TRBJ2-7
CDR3aa: CASSLGSGGYEQYF
CDR3nt: TGCGCCAGCAGCTTGGGATCTGGGGGCTACGAGCAGTACTTC

d_gene: TRBD1
abundance: NA
v_gene: TRBV30
j_gene: TRBJ2-7
CDR3aa: CAWSYTGGHEQYF
CDR3nt: TGTGCCTGGAGCTATACAGGGGGCCACGAGCAGTACTTC

d_gene: TRBD2
abundance: NA
v_gene: TRBV4-1
j_gene: TRBJ2-7
CDR3aa: CASSPGGLAGGLPRSYEQYF
CDR3nt: TGCGCCAGCAGCCCCGGGGGACTAGCGGGAGGTCTTCCTCGAAGCTACGAGCAGTACTTC

d_gene: NA
abundance: NA
v_gene: TRBV30
j_gene: TRBJ2-7
CDR3aa: CAWGDTPYEQYF
CDR3nt: TGTGCCTGGGGGGACACTCCGTACGAGCAGTACTTC

d_gene: TRBD1
abundance: NA
v_gene: TRBV27
j_gene: TRBJ2-7
CDR3aa: CASSSTGSLGEQYF
CDR3nt: TGTGCCAGCAGTTCGACAGGGTCCCTAGGCGAGCAGTACTTC

d_gene: TRBD2
abundance: NA
v_gene: TRBV5-8
j_gene: TRBJ2-3
CDR3aa: CASSSLAGGPVDTQYF
CDR3nt: TGTGCCAGCAGCTCCTTAGCGGGAGGGCCGGTAGATACGCAGTATTTT

d_gene: TRBD2
abundance: NA
v_gene: TRBV6-5
j_gene: TRBJ2-1
CDR3aa: CASSLLASSYNEQFF
CDR3nt: TGTGCCAGCAGCCTACTAGCGTCTTCCTACAATGAGCAGTTCTTC

d_gene: NA
abundance: NA
v_gene: TRBV9
j_gene: TRBJ2-6
CDR3aa: CASSVGTRRTGANVLTF
CDR3nt: TGTGCCAGCAGCGTGGGGACACGGAGGACTGGGGCCAACGTCCTGACTTTC

d_gene: NA
abundance: NA
v_gene: TRBV5-8
j_gene: TRBJ1-4
CDR3aa: CASSLTKSPRFNEKLFF
CDR3nt: TGTGCCAGCAGCCTGACTAAATCCCCCAGATTTAATGAAAAACTGTTTTTT

d_gene: TRBD1
abundance: NA
v_gene: TRBV5-1
j_gene: TRBJ1-2
CDR3aa: CASTLNTGTEYGYTF
CDR3nt: TGCGCCAGCACCCTCAACACCGGGACAGAATATGGCTACACCTTC

d_gene: NA
abundance: NA
v_gene: TRBV4-1
j_gene: TRBJ2-1
CDR3aa: CASSQGRVYNEQFF
CDR3nt: TGCGCCAGCAGCCAAGGACGCGTCTACAATGAGCAGTTCTTC